The rows below give T cell receptor beta chains drawn from one sample of a study of blood T cell repertoires in COVID-19. Clones were read by immunoSEQ multiplex PCR, and TCRdb kept only the in-frame ones, dropping some. The sample shows more than 120,000 clones, 85% of them seen only once. Specimen: peripheral blood. Every receptor here comes from a human donor with acute or convalescent COVID-19. The donor label of this sample is uncertain. The CDR3 runs from the conserved cysteine through the conserved F or W. Each record gives: V gene, D gene, clone size, J gene, CDR3 DNA, CDR3 protein. The D gene is left open where the match is weak. Rows may omit the clone size; those that give it use once, few, many or a size class.

>TRBV6-5|TRBD1|.|TRBJ1-1
TGTGCCAGCAAAAACCACAGGGGGCCGAACACTGAAGCTTTCTTT
CASKNHRGPNTEAFF
>TRBV4-1|.|.|TRBJ2-5
TGCGCCAGCAGCCAAGAGGGCAGACAAGAGACCCAGTACTTC
CASSQEGRQETQYF
>TRBV5-1|.|.|TRBJ1-1
TGCGCCAGCAGCTTGGTCCCCAGGGACACTGAAGCTTTCTTT
CASSLVPRDTEAFF
>TRBV9|TRBD2|.|TRBJ2-3
TGTGCCAGCAGCCCCCTCGGACTAGCGGGGGGGCCGCGGTCAGATACGCAGTATTTT
CASSPLGLAGGPRSDTQYF
>TRBV2|.|.|TRBJ1-2
TGTGCCAGCAGCAAGGGTCCGGGAACGGGGGGCTATGGCTACACCTTC
CASSKGPGTGGYGYTF
>TRBV6-5|TRBD1|.|TRBJ1-3
TGTGCCAGCAGTTCACAGGGGGCGCAAGGAAACACCATATATTTT
CASSSQGAQGNTIYF
>TRBV2|TRBD1|.|TRBJ1-6
TGTGCCAGCAGCGGCAGACAGGGAAGGGATTCACCCCTCCACTTT
CASSGRQGRDSPLHF
>TRBV28|TRBD1|.|TRBJ1-1
TGTGCCAGCAGTTACACCGGGACAGACAGGGGAGCTTTCTTT
CASSYTGTDRGAFF
>TRBV5-5|.|once|TRBJ1-3
TGTGCCAGCAGCTTGGCCGGAGTAGACTCTGGAAACACCATATATTTT
CASSLAGVDSGNTIYF
>TRBV29-1|.|.|TRBJ1-2
TGCAGCGTTGCTAGGAGCACAGGGACCGGTGGCTACACCTTC
CSVARSTGTGGYTF
>TRBV7-2|TRBD2|.|TRBJ2-5
TGTGCCAGCAGCCCCAGGGTAGCGGGGTACCAAGAGACCCAGTACTTC
CASSPRVAGYQETQYF
>TRBV2|.|few|TRBJ1-6
TGTGCCAGCAGTGCTCCGGGCTCCTATAATTCACCCCTCCACTTT
CASSAPGSYNSPLHF
>TRBV7-6|.|.|TRBJ1-6
TGTGCCAGCAGCCAAATGGGGGGAGAGGGGAGGAATTCACCCCTCCACTTT
CASSQMGGEGRNSPLHF
>TRBV28|TRBD2|.|TRBJ2-3
TGTGCCAGCAGTTCCGGCGGGAGCGCAGATACGCAGTATTTT
CASSSGGSADTQYF
>TRBV4-2|.|.|TRBJ1-4
TGTGCCAGCAGCCACCCCTTGGACACAACAACTAATGAAAAACTGTTTTTT
CASSHPLDTTTNEKLFF
>TRBV4-3|TRBD2|.|TRBJ2-3
TGCGCCAGCAGCCAAGCTAGGCTAGCGGGGGGACCCTACACAGATACGCAGTATTTT
CASSQARLAGGPYTDTQYF
>TRBV7-2|TRBD1|.|TRBJ2-3
TGTGCCAGCAGCTTAGCCGTACAGGGGGCAGATACGCAGTATTTT
CASSLAVQGADTQYF
>TRBV9|.|.|TRBJ2-3
TGTGCCAGCAGCGTGGCTACCCGGGCAGATACGCAGTATTTT
CASSVATRADTQYF
>TRBV15|.|few|TRBJ1-1
TGTGCCACCAGCAGGGGGCTGCGGGATGGGGCGAACACTGAAGCTTTCTTT
CATSRGLRDGANTEAFF
>TRBV7-9|TRBD1|.|TRBJ1-1
TGTGCCAGCAGCCGACAGGGGCACGACACTGAAGCTTTCTTT
CASSRQGHDTEAFF
>TRBV12-3/TRBV12-4|TRBD2|once|TRBJ2-5
TGTGCCAGCAGTTTGGGCGCAACGGGACTAGCCCACTTC
CASSLGATGLAHF
>TRBV29-1|TRBD2|once|TRBJ2-4
TGCAGCGTTGGAAAGATAGCGGGTGGAAACATTCAGTACTTC
CSVGKIAGGNIQYF
>TRBV7-2|.|once|TRBJ1-4
TGTGCCAGCAGCTTTGGCTCTAATGAAAAACTGTTTTTT
CASSFGSNEKLFF
>TRBV10-3|TRBD1|.|TRBJ2-1
TGTGCCATCAGTGAGACAGGGGCTGAGCAGTTCTTC
CAISETGAEQFF
>TRBV27|.|.|TRBJ2-1
TGTGCCAGCAGCAGAAATGGGCCCGGCTATTACAATGAGCAGTTCTTC
CASSRNGPGYYNEQFF
>TRBV3-1/TRBV3-2|.|.|TRBJ1-5
TGTGCCAGCAGCCAAGACCTCAAACCGGGTCAGCCCCAGCATTTT
CASSQDLKPGQPQHF
>TRBV18|.|.|TRBJ1-1
TGTGCCAGCTCACCACTACAGGGAGAAGCTTTCTTT
CASSPLQGEAFF
>TRBV27|TRBD1|.|TRBJ2-7
TGTGCCAGCAGTTCGGGGGACAGGGCTCACTTC
CASSSGDRAHF
>TRBV24-1|TRBD1|.|TRBJ1-2
TGTGCCACCAGTGAAGGACAGGCGACCTATGGCTACACCTTC
CATSEGQATYGYTF
>TRBV6-5|.|.|TRBJ1-1
TGTGCCAGCAGTTACTTGGCGAACACTGAAGCTTTCTTT
CASSYLANTEAFF
>TRBV24-1|TRBD1|.|TRBJ2-6
TGTGCCACCAGTGACGACAGGGTAGCCAACGTCCTGACTTTC
CATSDDRVANVLTF
>TRBV10-3|.|.|TRBJ2-3
TGTGCCATCAGTGAACGCGACCCCACCCGAGGATCGCAGTATTTT
CAISERDPTRGSQYF
>TRBV24-1|TRBD2|.|TRBJ2-3
TGTGCCACCAGTGACGCGACTAGCGGGAGGGCAATGGGCACAGATACGCAGTATTTT
CATSDATSGRAMGTDTQYF
>TRBV7-2|TRBD1|.|TRBJ1-4
TGTGCCAGCAGCCCTCACGGACAGGCGAACAATGAAAAACTGTTTTTT
CASSPHGQANNEKLFF
>TRBV7-3|.|.|TRBJ1-1
TGTGCCAGCAGCTTAACGATTGGGGACTCGGGGAACACTGAAGCTTTCTTT
CASSLTIGDSGNTEAFF
>TRBV10-2|.|.|TRBJ1-2
TGCGCCAGCAGTGACGGGGACTATGGCTACACCTTC
CASSDGDYGYTF
>TRBV6-5|.|.|TRBJ2-3
TGTGCCAGCAGTAGGGGGATTGGCACAGATACGCAGTATTTT
CASSRGIGTDTQYF
>TRBV7-2|.|few|TRBJ1-2
TGTGCCAGCAGCTTAGCGGCGGGCGTGTACTATGGCTACACCTTC
CASSLAAGVYYGYTF
>TRBV18|.|.|TRBJ2-3
TGTGCCAGCTCCCGCTCCGGTGCTAGCACAGATACGCAGTATTTT
CASSRSGASTDTQYF
>TRBV10-1|.|once|TRBJ1-4
TGCGCCAGCAGTGAAGATCGGGGGAGGGAAAAACTGTTTTTT
CASSEDRGREKLFF
>TRBV6-5|.|.|TRBJ2-7
TGTGCCAGCAGTTGGGGCAGGAGCTCCTACGAGCAGTACTTC
CASSWGRSSYEQYF
>TRBV7-2|.|.|TRBJ1-4
TGTGCCAGCAGCTTAGGGCCGGGGTTGGGTGAAAAACTGTTTTTT
CASSLGPGLGEKLFF
>TRBV3-1/TRBV3-2|.|.|TRBJ1-2
TGTGCCAGCAGCCTCGACAGTTACGGCTACACCTTC
CASSLDSYGYTF
>TRBV9|TRBD2|.|TRBJ2-5
TGTGCCAGCAGCGTAGCTCCGGGGGGGGGAGAGACCCAGTACTTC
CASSVAPGGGETQYF
>TRBV9|.|few|TRBJ1-2
TGTGCCAGCAGCCCAGAGGAGGGTTCCAACTATGGCTACACCTTC
CASSPEEGSNYGYTF
>TRBV5-1|TRBD2|once|TRBJ2-3
TGCGCCAGCAGCCCGACTAGCGGGTGGGGTTTGGATACGCAGTATTTT
CASSPTSGWGLDTQYF
>TRBV18|TRBD1|.|TRBJ1-2
TGTGCCAGCTCACCACCGCGGACAGGGCCCAACTATGGCTACACCTTC
CASSPPRTGPNYGYTF
>TRBV5-6|TRBD1|.|TRBJ2-6
TGTGCCAGCAGCTTGGACAGGGGTTTCGCTGGGGCCAACGTCCTGACTTTC
CASSLDRGFAGANVLTF
>TRBV12-3/TRBV12-4|.|.|TRBJ2-3
TGTGCCAGCAGTTGGCGGGTCACAGATACGCAGTATTTT
CASSWRVTDTQYF
>TRBV5-6|TRBD2|.|TRBJ2-7
TGTGCCAGCAGCTTGGGTAGCGGGCGTAACATCTACGAGCAGTACTTC
CASSLGSGRNIYEQYF
>TRBV9|.|.|TRBJ2-6
TGTGCCAGCAGCATACAGGGATCTGGGGCCAACGTCCTGACTTTC
CASSIQGSGANVLTF
>TRBV2|.|.|TRBJ1-2
TGTGCCAGCAGCAGAACCGGGCAGACAGCCTATGGCTACACCTTC
CASSRTGQTAYGYTF
>TRBV7-7|.|.|TRBJ2-7
TGTGCTAGCAGCTTAGATCCGGACAGCTACGAGCAGTACTTC
CASSLDPDSYEQYF
>TRBV6-5|TRBD1|.|TRBJ2-3
TGTGCCAGCCTGACAGGGCAAGCAGATACGCAGTATTTT
CASLTGQADTQYF